The source of this T cell receptor (beta chain) is a study of blood T cell repertoires in COVID-19. About the research overall: Sites across the United States, Italy and Spain contributed samples from acute and convalescent COVID-19. Nucleic acid was either cDNA or gDNA, and it came from T cells, B-cell-depleted T cells, or PBMCs.

Original analysis: Estimated nucleated cell counts came from reference gene primer amplification. Data came from immunoSEQ multiplex PCR; TCRdb stores just in-frame clones and leaves some out. The DNA was the basis for D and trimming; V, J and clone size are from that table. The sample shows tens of thousands of clones, 75% to 85% of them seen only once. Seattle researchers signed up patients amid active infection and tracked them longitudinally. The material sequenced was peripheral blood. The TCR was taken from a man aged 50 to 60 with COVID-19, enrolled during active disease.

CDR3 DNA sequence: TGTGCCAGTAGTAATGAAGTCAGCTATAATTCACCCCTCCACTTT. It encodes CASSNEVSYNSPLHF. The V and J genes are TRBV19 and TRBJ1-6; no clear D gene. Trimming cost V 4 bases and J 3 bases, with 10 bases left between them. CDR1 is LNHDA and CDR2 is SQIVND in the germline V gene (reference sequence). The CDR3 covers 15 residues.